The present entry profiles one T cell receptor (beta chain) with its context. This clone was seen a single time. The antigen it recognizes is unknown. Per-nucleotide qualities are absent, and no much larger clonotype sits a single base away. Libraries came from the immunoSEQ multiplex PCR assay. For TCR sequencing, RNA was extracted from every sample and reverse transcribed into cDNA to serve as template. SuperScript III was used to make first-strand cDNA, primed with a 2:1 mix of oligo-dT and random hexamers. A synthetic immune receptor repertoire was used to gauge amplification bias, and whatever bias remained was removed computationally. In the authors' own workflow: Raw reads were preprocessed to remove errors, and CDR3 was defined by IMGT conventions from the conserved cysteine to phenylalanine. Clonality was computed as 1 minus the Shannon entropy, with the entropy normalized by log2 of the number of productive unique TCRs. Whether scalp clones were CD4 or CD8 was inferred by matching scalp TCRbeta sequences against CD4 and CD8 repertoires sorted from blood. This immuneACCESS table, as held by TCRdb, lists in-frame sequences with V and J called but not all clones. Of the missing ones, under half trace to an unresolved V gene in checked studies; the others have no known cause. The DNA was the basis for D and trimming; V, J and clone size are from that table. For this sample the table gives some 180,000 clones, of which roughly 46% were detected only once. Clones ranked in the top ten supply roughly 9.1% of the sample.

This record comes from a study of CD8+ T cells in alopecia areata (dated by TCRdb to between 2017 and 2018). About the investigation overall: The treated patients, all with moderate-to-severe alopecia areata, were enrolled in an open-label pilot trial of oral tofacitinib given at 5 to 10 mg twice daily. Patients received tofacitinib for 6 to 18 months and were then followed off drug for 6 months to check for delayed response and recurrence. Scalp clonality was compared across normal scalp (n=4), patchy alopecia areata scalp (n=8), and alopecia totalis/universalis scalp (n=8). In humans, TCRbeta sequencing was performed on scalp tissue and on sorted CD4+ and CD8+ peripheral blood T cells from healthy controls and from patients with patchy or totalis/universalis alopecia areata. TCRbeta CDR3 regions were amplified by immunoSEQ multiplex PCR using 35 Vbeta forward and 13 Jbeta reverse primers. Disease severity in treated patients was measured with the SALT score, which quantifies the percentage of affected scalp surface area. RNA was obtained with the PAXgene miRNA kit for fixed scalp, the miRNeasy kit for PBMCs, and the RNeasy kit for mouse skin. Biopsies were taken from tofacitinib-treated patients at baseline and again at 4 and 24 weeks into treatment, and several of those patients also had a later scalp biopsy. High-throughput TCRbeta sequencing was used to examine T cell clonal expansion in alopecia areata in both the C3H/HeJ mouse model and human patients.

From the cysteine up to the phenylalanine, the CDR3 has a length of 13 residues. The DNA shown is the 39-base CDR3, in frame from base 1. The junction carries 9 bases between V and J, which are trimmed by 1 base and 8 bases respectively. CDR1 is given as MNHEY and CDR2 as SMNVEV, both from the germline V gene (reference sequence). The sample's treatment or condition label is to be understood as: oral pan-JAK inhibitor, 5-10 mg twice daily. Peripheral blood and lesional scalp punch biopsies were obtained from patients with alopecia areata. PBMCs were isolated by density centrifugation and stained for CD3, CD4 and CD8, and CD4+ and CD8+ T cells were sorted on a FACSAria. The full study reports these points: Because the treated cohort was small and included a single nonresponder, larger studies are needed to assess links between baseline CD8+ expansion and response. During tofacitinib treatment, many expanded lesional clones remained in scalp and blood, and this persistence may partly explain relapse after treatment is stopped. TCR sequences shared between patients were less clear than in mice, possibly partly because of HLA diversity in the patient population. Tofacitinib significantly decreased scalp clonality and the number of expanded CD8+ clones among the top 100 scalp clones. Higher clonality and more expanded CD8+ clones were observed in lesional scalp than in normal scalp, particularly in alopecia totalis/universalis, a finding suggestive of antigenic drive. Scalp TCR repertoire analysis is complicated because resident alphabeta T cells in normal human skin are also sequenced, whereas mouse skin is dominated by gammadelta T cells.

The material sequenced was CD8+ T cells sorted from blood, taken at roughly week 53, from a patient treated with tofacitinib. The receptor was derived from a human donor with alopecia areata. Rearrangement joined TRBV27 to TRBJ2-1; the D gene remains uncertain. The CDR3 reads CASSLFLWDEQFF. The sequenced DNA: TGTGCCAGCAGTTTATTCCTTTGGGATGAGCAGTTCTTC.